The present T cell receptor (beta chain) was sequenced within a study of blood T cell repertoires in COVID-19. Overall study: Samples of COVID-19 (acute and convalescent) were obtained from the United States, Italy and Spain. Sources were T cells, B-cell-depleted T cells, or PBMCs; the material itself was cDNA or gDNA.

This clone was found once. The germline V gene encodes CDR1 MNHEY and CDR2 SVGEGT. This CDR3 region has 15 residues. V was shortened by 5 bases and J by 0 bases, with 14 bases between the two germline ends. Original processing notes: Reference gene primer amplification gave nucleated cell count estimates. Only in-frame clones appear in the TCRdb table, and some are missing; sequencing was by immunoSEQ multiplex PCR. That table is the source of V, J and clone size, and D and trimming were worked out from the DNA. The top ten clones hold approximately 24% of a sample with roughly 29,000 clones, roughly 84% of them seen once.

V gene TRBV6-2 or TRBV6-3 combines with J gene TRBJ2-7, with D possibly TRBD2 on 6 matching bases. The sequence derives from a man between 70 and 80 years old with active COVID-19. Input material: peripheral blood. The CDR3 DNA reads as TGTGCCAGCAGTGGGGTCGGACTAATCTCCTACGAGCAGTACTTC. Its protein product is CASSGVGLISYEQYF.